A selection of T cell receptor beta chains follows, all from one sample in a study of Tregs in tolerant kidney transplant recipients. Sequenced by immunoSEQ multiplex PCR; TCRdb stores in-frame clones only, minus some. The sample shows about 78,000 clones, 75% to 95% of them seen only once. The sample here was Tregs from blood, taken before the transplant. These receptors were collected from a human donor who received a combined kidney and bone marrow transplant. The CDR3 runs from the conserved cysteine through the conserved F or W. The D gene is left open where the match is weak. The size entry is marked missing in some rows and otherwise reads once, few, many or a size class.

v_call	clone_size	d_call	j_call	cdr3_aa	cdr3_nt
TRBV6-1	NA	NA	TRBJ2-1	CASSAGSEQFF	TGTGCCAGCAGTGCCGGGTCAGAGCAGTTCTTC
TRBV18	once	TRBD2	TRBJ2-7	CASSPGTSGSLNEQYF	TGTGCCAGCTCACCGGGGACTAGCGGGAGTCTGAACGAGCAGTACTTC
TRBV11-1	NA	TRBD2	TRBJ2-3	CASRGTSFGDSTQYF	TGTGCCAGCCGCGGGACTAGCTTCGGGGATTCGACGCAGTATTTT
TRBV19	NA	TRBD1	TRBJ2-2	CASSATGDTGELFF	TGTGCCAGTAGCGCGACAGGGGACACCGGGGAGCTGTTTTTT
TRBV25-1	NA	NA	TRBJ1-4	CASSDWGQVGEKLFF	TGTGCCAGCAGTGATTGGGGGCAGGTGGGTGAAAAACTGTTTTTT
TRBV6-6	NA	NA	TRBJ1-1	CASRNPGENTEAFF	TGTGCCAGCAGAAATCCCGGAGAGAACACTGAAGCTTTCTTT
TRBV7-9	once	TRBD2	TRBJ2-3	CASSLLAGAGTQYF	TGTGCCAGTAGCTTACTAGCGGGAGCGGGTACGCAGTATTTT
TRBV7-3	NA	NA	TRBJ2-1	CASSLFRDAEQFF	TGTGCCAGCAGCTTATTCAGAGACGCAGAGCAGTTCTTC
TRBV5-8	NA	TRBD2	TRBJ2-5	CASSFFRGLADQETQYF	TGTGCCAGCAGCTTTTTTAGGGGACTAGCGGATCAAGAGACCCAGTACTTC
TRBV19	NA	TRBD1	TRBJ2-7	CASSIGTGKAYEQYF	TGTGCCAGTAGTATAGGGACAGGTAAGGCCTACGAGCAGTACTTC
TRBV7-6	NA	TRBD2	TRBJ2-5	CASSLAGGSGRAGKTQYF	TGTGCCAGCAGCTTAGCCGGAGGTAGCGGGAGGGCCGGGAAGACCCAGTACTTC
TRBV18	NA	NA	TRBJ1-5	CASSLTGFGQPQHF	TGTGCCAGCTCACTAACAGGGTTTGGACAGCCCCAGCATTTT
TRBV7-3	NA	TRBD1	TRBJ2-7	CASSHRDRVYEQYF	TGTGCCAGCAGCCACCGGGACAGGGTTTACGAGCAGTACTTC
TRBV28	NA	NA	TRBJ1-1	CASSILTGNTEAFF	TGTGCCAGCAGCATTTTGACAGGGAACACTGAAGCTTTCTTT
TRBV15	NA	TRBD1	TRBJ1-5	CATSRVGQPSNQPQHF	TGTGCCACCAGCAGAGTGGGACAGCCAAGCAATCAGCCCCAGCATTTT
TRBV11-2	NA	TRBD2	TRBJ2-2	CASSPGGLGTGELFF	TGTGCCAGCAGCCCGGGAGGGCTCGGTACCGGGGAGCTGTTTTTT
TRBV28	NA	NA	TRBJ1-1	CASRIGGDLNTEAFF	TGTGCCAGCAGGATTGGGGGCGATTTGAACACTGAAGCTTTCTTT
TRBV2	NA	NA	TRBJ2-4	CASIGSGPLAKNIQYF	TGTGCCAGCATAGGTAGCGGACCTCTAGCCAAAAACATTCAGTACTTC
TRBV18	once	TRBD2	TRBJ2-3	CASSPGLAEIDTQYF	TGTGCCAGCTCACCGGGACTAGCGGAAATAGATACGCAGTATTTT
TRBV18	NA	NA	TRBJ2-1	CASSPPTGNSYNEQFF	TGTGCCAGCTCACCACCTACGGGAAACTCCTACAATGAGCAGTTCTTC
TRBV27	NA	NA	TRBJ1-4	CASSLSRPDHNEKLFF	TGTGCCAGCAGTTTAAGTCGGCCGGACCATAATGAAAAACTGTTTTTT
TRBV5-4	NA	TRBD1	TRBJ2-7	CASSLGQGTSGQYF	TGTGCCAGCAGCCTAGGACAGGGGACCTCCGGTCAGTACTTC
TRBV6-1	NA	TRBD2	TRBJ2-7	CASSVASGTQSGSSYEQYF	TGTGCCAGCAGTGTTGCTAGCGGGACGCAATCAGGGAGCTCCTACGAGCAGTACTTC